The 22 T cell receptor beta chains reported below all come from one sample, sequenced in a study of cytomegalovirus exposure and HLA in healthy donors. The PCR had 60 Vbeta and 13 Jbeta primers. Using immunoSEQ multiplex PCR, the repertoire was profiled, and TCRdb retains in-frame clones only, with some absent. The data hold around 130,000 clones, with more than 80% observed a single time. Material: PBMCs. The receptors were gathered from a woman between 25 and 40 years old in good health and CMV-seropositive.

The chain couples TRBV6-1 to TRBJ1-5; unclear D gene. Deletions cut 10 bases from V and 0 bases from J, with 13 bases between. Germline CDR1 reads MNHNS; CDR2 reads SASEGT. CDR3 length: 14 residues. The CDR3 nucleotides are TGTGCCACCCTTTGGGAGGGTAGCAATCAGCCCCAGCATTTT. Its protein product is CATLWEGSNQPQHF.

V and J are TRBV18 and TRBJ2-5, with D perhaps matching TRBD1 (5 bases). From germline, CDR1 is KGHSH and CDR2 LQKENI. The V end lost 3 bases, the J end lost 1 base, and 9 bases lay between the germline ends. The CDR3 loop spans 14 amino acids. The CDR3 region is CASSPTRVQETQYF. Written as DNA, the CDR3 is TGTGCCAGCTCACCCACCAGGGTCCAAGAGACCCAGTACTTC. Based on the CDR3 plus reference TRBV18 and TRBJ2-5, the full variable domain is NAGVMQNPRHLVRRRGQEARLRCSPMKGHSHVYWYRQLPEEGLKFMVYLQKENIIDESGMPKERFSAEFPKEGPSILRIQQVVRGDSAAYFCASSPTRVQETQYFGPGTRLLVL.

J is TRBJ1-6 and V is TRBV5-1; TRBD1 might be the D (5 bases). Germline-derived CDR1 and CDR2 are SGHRS and YFSETQ. V was trimmed by 5 bases and J by 14 bases, leaving 20 bases between them. The CDR3 is 14 residues long. CDR3 loop: CASSHGAGDGALHF. DNA for the CDR3: TGCGCCAGCAGTCACGGCGCGGGGGATGGAGCCCTCCACTTT.

The DNA for the CDR3 is TGTGCCAGCAGGCTAACAGGGAACACTGAAGCTTTCTTT. This translates into CASRLTGNTEAFF. The chain joins TRBV6-1 to TRBJ1-1; a weak D match, TRBD1 (5 bases). Germline assignment: CDR1 MNHNS and CDR2 SASEGT. The CDR3 covers 13 residues. Trimming cost V 6 bases and J 1 base, with 9 bases left between them.

The chain joins TRBV27 to TRBJ2-7; 10 positions match TRBD1. V shed 4 bases and J 4 bases; nucleotides not matched to a gene: 10. This CDR3 contains 16 residues. The germline V gene encodes CDR1 MNHEY and CDR2 SMNVEV (reference sequence). CDR3 nucleotides: TGTGCCAGCAGTTCCACCGGGACAGGGGCTCGTTACGAGCAGTACTTC. It specifies CASSSTGTGARYEQYF.

This rearrangement joins TRBV5-1 to TRBJ2-1, with D maybe TRBD2 (5 bases). The germline gives CDR1 SGHRS, CDR2 YFSETQ. V was clipped by 3 bases and J by 4 bases, with 17 bases between them. The CDR3 covers 16 residues. CDR3 DNA: TGCGCCAGCAGCTACCGTACGGCGGGTTTATACAATGAGCAGTTCTTC. Amino acids: CASSYRTAGLYNEQFF.

In this sample, this clone turned up a few times. This chain joins TRBV6-1 and TRBJ2-4, with 10 bases fitting TRBD2. Germline V CDR1 and CDR2: MNHNS, SASEGT. The J segment lost 0 bases and the V segment lost 1 base, leaving 6 bases of the junction unmatched. This CDR3 has 18 residues. CDR3 nucleotide sequence: TGTGCCAGCAGTGAAGGGCGACTAGCGGGCCTAGCCAAAAACATTCAGTACTTC. Amino acid sequence: CASSEGRLAGLAKNIQYF.

The rearrangement uses TRBV9 and TRBJ2-7; possible D gene TRBD2, 5 bases. The CDR3 is 14 amino acids. Germline V CDR1 and CDR2: SGDLS, YYNGEE. Trimming removed 0 bases at V and 0 bases at J, with 7 bases between. For the CDR3, the DNA is TGTGCCAGCAGCGTAGTGGGGAGCTCCTACGAGCAGTACTTC. Amino acids: CASSVVGSSYEQYF.

The CDR3 reads CACGSMTDTQYF. CDR3 sequence (DNA): TGTGCCTGCGGGAGTATGACAGATACGCAGTATTTT. The rearrangement joins TRBV30 to TRBJ2-3; TRBD2 is a possible D gene (6 bases). The CDR3 has 12 amino acids. Trimming removed 6 bases from V and 3 bases from J, with 10 bases in between. Germline CDR1 is GTSNPN and CDR2 is SVGIG (reference sequence).

The genes are TRBV9 and TRBJ1-2; TRBD1 matches at 7 bases. V lost 3 bases to trimming and J lost 8 bases; unmatched junction nucleotides: 10. This CDR3 has 14 residues. CDR1 and CDR2 (germline): SGDLS, YYNGEE. CDR3 loop: CASSANQGESGYTF. The CDR3 nucleotides are TGTGCCAGCAGCGCCAACCAGGGGGAAAGCGGCTACACCTTC.

The V and J genes are TRBV5-5 and TRBJ2-7; unclear D gene. V dropped 0 bases and J dropped 5 bases, with 12 bases sitting between them. CDR1 and CDR2 from the germline V gene are SGHKS and YYEKEE (reference sequence). CDR3 length equals 14 residues. The CDR3 is CASSLAQVVNEQYF. Written as DNA, the CDR3 is TGTGCCAGCAGCTTGGCGCAGGTTGTAAACGAGCAGTACTTC.

This clone was counted a few times. This sequence joins TRBV4-2 and TRBJ1-4; possibly TRBD1 for D (6 bases). The CDR3 runs to 15 residues. The germline V gene has CDR1 LGHNA and CDR2 YNFKEQ. V was shortened by 0 bases and J by 1 base, with 6 bases between the two germline ends. This CDR3 reads CASSQEQGTNEKLFF. CDR3 bases: TGTGCCAGCAGCCAAGAACAGGGAACTAATGAAAAACTGTTTTTT.

This clone came up a few times. The gene calls are TRBV10-3 and TRBJ2-5; 8 bases are a match to TRBD1. Per germline, CDR1 ENHRY and CDR2 SYGVKD. The CDR3 runs 19 residues. V gave up 3 bases and J gave up 2 bases; unmatched junction bases: 17. CDR3 residues: CAISDPGRGQQSGQETQYF. As DNA, the CDR3 is TGTGCCATCAGTGACCCTGGCAGGGGGCAGCAGTCGGGTCAAGAGACCCAGTACTTC.

This clone was counted between two and nine times. The rearrangement uses TRBV9 and TRBJ1-5; possible D gene TRBD1, 6 bases. V lost 4 bases and J 9 bases, leaving 14 bases between the germline ends. Germline loops: CDR1 SGDLS, CDR2 YYNGEE. The CDR3 spans 13 residues. The CDR3 sequence: CASSPGGLGPQHF. The CDR3 DNA reads as TGTGCCAGCAGCCCCGGGGGGCTTGGGCCCCAGCATTTT.

The chain carries TRBV18 and TRBJ1-6; D perhaps matches TRBD1 (6 bases). V lost 3 bases, J lost 3 bases, and 15 bases lay in between. This CDR3 spans 17 amino acids. The germline gives CDR1 KGHSH, CDR2 LQKENI. The CDR3 nucleotides read TGTGCCAGCTCACCCCTCCAGGACAGCTACTATAATTCACCCCTCCACTTT. The encoded protein is CASSPLQDSYYNSPLHF.

The chain couples TRBV5-6 to TRBJ2-7; 10 positions agree with TRBD1. Germline assignment: CDR1 SGHDT and CDR2 YYEEEE. V shed 3 bases, J shed 9 bases, and the junction held 9 bases outside the gene matches. CDR3 length equals 14 residues. The CDR3 DNA follows: TGTGCCAGCAGCTGGGGACAGGGGATAGATTCGCAGTACTTC. This codes for CASSWGQGIDSQYF. The full variable domain, rest sourced from reference TRBV5-6 and TRBJ2-7, is DAGVTQSPTHLIKTRGQQVTLRCSPKSGHDTVSWYQQALGQGPQFIFQYYEEEERQRGNFPDRFSGHQFPNYSSELNVNALLLGDSALYLCASSWGQGIDSQYFGPGTRLTVT.

This clone has just a few counts. The chain joins TRBV7-9 to TRBJ2-5, with 15 bases identical to TRBD2. Germline CDR1 reads SEHNR; CDR2 reads FQNEAQ (reference sequence). Unmatched junction bases numbered 15, after V lost 5 bases and J lost 5 bases. This CDR3 comprises 19 residues. This CDR3 reads CASSKRGGLAGGEGETQYF. The DNA for the CDR3 is TGTGCCAGCAGCAAACGAGGTGGACTAGCGGGGGGGGAGGGGGAGACCCAGTACTTC.

V usage is TRBV19 and J usage is TRBJ1-4; 7 positions match TRBD1. The germline V gene has CDR1 LNHDA and CDR2 SQIVND (reference sequence). This CDR3 contains 14 residues. Germline trimming cut 4 bases from V and 8 bases from J; bases unmatched to any gene: 7. The CDR3 loop is CASSTTGAGEKLFF. CDR3 DNA: TGTGCCAGTAGTACCACAGGGGCTGGGGAAAAACTGTTTTTT. Combining the CDR3 with reference TRBV19 and TRBJ1-4 gives the whole variable domain DGGITQSPKYLFRKEGQNVTLSCEQNLNHDAMYWYRQDPGQGLRLIYYSQIVNDFQKGDIAEGYSVSREKKESFPLTVTSAQKNPTAFYLCASSTTGAGEKLFFGSGTQLSVL.

The rearrangement uses TRBV29-1 and TRBJ2-5; D unresolved. The CDR3 contains 14 residues. Looked up from germline, CDR1 is SQVTM and CDR2 is ANQGSEA. The V end was cut by 4 bases, the J end by 0 bases, with 12 bases between. Here the CDR3 DNA reads TGCAGCGTTGCTCCCGCGGTGTACCAAGAGACCCAGTACTTC. Its protein product is CSVAPAVYQETQYF.

The gene calls are TRBV6-5 and TRBJ2-7; D perhaps matches TRBD2 (5 bases). This CDR3 contains 14 residues. Trimming pared 11 bases from V and 4 bases from J, leaving 21 bases between. The germline CDR1 and CDR2 sequences are MNHEY and SVGAGI. This CDR3 is CASGLNSNPYEQYF. Here the CDR3 DNA reads TGTGCCTCCGGACTCAACTCCAACCCTTACGAGCAGTACTTC.

This clone was detected once. One end of the junction varies from germline; a read error may be responsible. The rearrangement joins TRBV9 to TRBJ2-7; 9 bases align to TRBD2. The germline V gene has CDR1 SGDLS and CDR2 YYNGEE. This CDR3 contains 14 residues. CDR3 coding DNA: TGTGCCGGCAGCGTTAGCGGGAGAAACTACGAGCAGTACTTC. Amino acids: CAGSVSGRNYEQYF.

The chain carries TRBV9 and TRBJ2-6; 11 bases align to TRBD2. The germline CDR1 and CDR2 sequences are SGDLS and YYNGEE. V lost 3 bases, J lost 4 bases, and 9 bases stayed unmatched. The CDR3 length is 18 residues. The CDR3 loop reads CASSATSGESRGANVLTF. CDR3 sequence (DNA): TGTGCCAGCAGCGCGACTAGCGGGGAATCTAGGGGGGCCAACGTCCTGACTTTC.